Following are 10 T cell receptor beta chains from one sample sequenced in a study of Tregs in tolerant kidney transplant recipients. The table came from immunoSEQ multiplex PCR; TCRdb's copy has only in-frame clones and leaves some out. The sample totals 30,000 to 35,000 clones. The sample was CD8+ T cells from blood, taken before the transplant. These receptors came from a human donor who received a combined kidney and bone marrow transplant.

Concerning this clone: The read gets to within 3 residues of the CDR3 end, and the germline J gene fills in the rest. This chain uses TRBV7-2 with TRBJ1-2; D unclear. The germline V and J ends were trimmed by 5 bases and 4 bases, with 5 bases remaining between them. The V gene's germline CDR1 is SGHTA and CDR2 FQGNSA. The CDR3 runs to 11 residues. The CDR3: CASSRGYGYTF. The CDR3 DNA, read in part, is TGTGCCAGCAGCCGCGGCTATGGC.

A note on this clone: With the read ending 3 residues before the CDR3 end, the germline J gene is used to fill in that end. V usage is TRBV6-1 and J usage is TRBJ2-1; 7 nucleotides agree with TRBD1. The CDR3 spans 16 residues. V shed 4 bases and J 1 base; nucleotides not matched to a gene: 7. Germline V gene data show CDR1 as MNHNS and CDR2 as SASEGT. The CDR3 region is CASSAKQGYSYNEQFF. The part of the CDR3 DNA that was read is TGTGCCAGCAGTGCCAAACAGGGGTATTCCTACAATGAG.

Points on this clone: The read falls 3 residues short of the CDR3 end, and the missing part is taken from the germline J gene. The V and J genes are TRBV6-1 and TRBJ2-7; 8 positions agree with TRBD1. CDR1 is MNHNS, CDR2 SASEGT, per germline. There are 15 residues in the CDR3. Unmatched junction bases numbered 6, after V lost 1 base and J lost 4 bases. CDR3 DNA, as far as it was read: TGTGCCAGCAGTGAAGTTCCAGGGGGCGTTTACGAG. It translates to CASSEVPGGVYE. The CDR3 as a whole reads CASSEVPGGVYEQYF.

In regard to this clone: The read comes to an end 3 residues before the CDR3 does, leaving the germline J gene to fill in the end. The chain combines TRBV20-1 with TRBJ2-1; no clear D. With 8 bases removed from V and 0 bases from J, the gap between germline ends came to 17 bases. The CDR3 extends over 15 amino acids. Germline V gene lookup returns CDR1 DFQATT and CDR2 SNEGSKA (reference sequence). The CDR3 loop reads CSPYPAASSYNEQFF. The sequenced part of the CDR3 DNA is TGCAGTCCCTACCCGGCGGCGAGCTCCTACAATGAG.

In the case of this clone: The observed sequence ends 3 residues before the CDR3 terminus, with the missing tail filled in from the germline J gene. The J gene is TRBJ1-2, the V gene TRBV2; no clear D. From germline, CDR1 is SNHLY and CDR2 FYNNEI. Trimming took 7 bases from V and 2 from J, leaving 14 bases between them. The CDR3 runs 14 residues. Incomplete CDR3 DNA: TGTGCCAGCACCGCCCCCAGTTTGAACTATGGC. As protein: CASTAPSLNYG. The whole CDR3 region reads CASTAPSLNYGYTF.

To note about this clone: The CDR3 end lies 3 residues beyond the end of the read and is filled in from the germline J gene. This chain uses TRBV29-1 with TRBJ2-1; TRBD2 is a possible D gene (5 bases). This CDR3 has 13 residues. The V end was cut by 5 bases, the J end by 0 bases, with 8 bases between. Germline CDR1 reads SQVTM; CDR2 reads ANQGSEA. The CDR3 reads CSVRGDSYNEQFF. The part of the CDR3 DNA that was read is TGCAGCGTTCGGGGTGACTCCTACAATGAG.

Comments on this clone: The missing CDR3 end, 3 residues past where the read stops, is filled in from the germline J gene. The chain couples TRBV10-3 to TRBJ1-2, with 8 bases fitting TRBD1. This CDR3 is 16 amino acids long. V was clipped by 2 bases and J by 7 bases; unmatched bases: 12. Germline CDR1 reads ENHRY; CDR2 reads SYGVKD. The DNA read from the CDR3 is TGTGCCATCAGTGAGGCCCCCCAGGGGGCGGCCCGTGGC. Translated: CAISEAPQGAARG. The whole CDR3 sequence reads CAISEAPQGAARGYTF.

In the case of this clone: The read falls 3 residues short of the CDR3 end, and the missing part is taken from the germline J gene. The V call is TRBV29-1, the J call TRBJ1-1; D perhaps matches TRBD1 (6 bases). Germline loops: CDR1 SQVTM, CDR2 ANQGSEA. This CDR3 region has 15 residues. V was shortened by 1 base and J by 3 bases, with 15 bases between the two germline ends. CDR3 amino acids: CSVEGPHREDTEAFF. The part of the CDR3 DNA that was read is TGCAGCGTTGAAGGCCCCCACAGGGAGGACACTGAA.

The CDR3 DNA, read in part, is TGTGCCAGCAGCTGGTCGACAGGGATGACCTACAATGAG. It yields the protein CASSWSTGMTYNE. The CDR3 reads in full as CASSWSTGMTYNEQFF. The chain carries TRBV6-2 or TRBV6-3 and TRBJ2-1; 7 bases are a match to TRBD1. The read falls 3 residues short of the CDR3 end, and the missing part is taken from the germline J gene. Trimming removed 6 bases from V and 2 bases from J; junction bases left unmatched: 10. The CDR3 is 16 amino acids. CDR1 is MNHEY and CDR2 is SVGEGT in the germline V gene.

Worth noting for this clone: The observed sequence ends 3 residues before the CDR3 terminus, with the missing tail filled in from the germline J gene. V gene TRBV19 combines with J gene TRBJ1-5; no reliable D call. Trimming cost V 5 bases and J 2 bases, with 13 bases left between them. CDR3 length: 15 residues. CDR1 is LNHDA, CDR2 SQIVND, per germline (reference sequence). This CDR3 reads CASSLNPKGNQPQHF. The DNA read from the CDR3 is TGTGCCAGTAGTTTAAACCCCAAGGGCAATCAGCCC.